The rows below give T cell receptor beta chains drawn from one sample of a study of blood T cells in healthy people across ages. TCRdb ran MiXCR on the 5' RACE reads and lists one entry per CDR3 protein. The sample includes around 970,000 distinct CDR3 sequences, 45% to 60% of them seen just once. Sequenced: blood. The receptors originated from a woman aged 60 to 75 in good health. CDR3s include the opening cysteine and the closing phenylalanine or tryptophan. Each record gives: J gene, V gene, CDR3 protein.

j_gene: TRBJ1-3; v_gene: TRBV7-4; CDR3aa: CASSNTQGSPGNTIYF
j_gene: TRBJ1-1; v_gene: TRBV20-1; CDR3aa: CSARDRQGIAEAFF
j_gene: TRBJ2-7; v_gene: TRBV7-9; CDR3aa: CASSLSSDGTQYF
j_gene: TRBJ2-1; v_gene: TRBV20-1; CDR3aa: CSARTGNNEQFF
j_gene: TRBJ2-3; v_gene: TRBV7-2; CDR3aa: CASSLSPLTRAPDTQYF
j_gene: TRBJ2-2; v_gene: TRBV24-1; CDR3aa: CATQGSATGELFF
j_gene: TRBJ1-5; v_gene: TRBV27; CDR3aa: CASSLNSYSNQPQHF
j_gene: TRBJ1-2; v_gene: TRBV20-1; CDR3aa: CSAPPVGDRGISYGYTF
j_gene: TRBJ2-3; v_gene: TRBV5-1; CDR3aa: CASSLDPSGHTDTQYF
j_gene: TRBJ1-2; v_gene: TRBV29-1; CDR3aa: CSVGPGTNYGYTF
j_gene: -; v_gene: TRBV20-1; CDR3aa: CSADDTGTERSISETQYF
j_gene: TRBJ2-1; v_gene: TRBV7-8; CDR3aa: CASSFLDPKAYNEQFF
j_gene: TRBJ1-1; v_gene: TRBV4-1; CDR3aa: CASSQDLFRGNTEAFF
j_gene: TRBJ2-3; v_gene: TRBV7-2; CDR3aa: CASSPSSGGRDTQYF
j_gene: TRBJ2-5; v_gene: TRBV24-1; CDR3aa: CATSGTGGEETQYF
j_gene: TRBJ2-6; v_gene: TRBV5-1; CDR3aa: CASSLVWTAGANVLTF